Presented here are 22 T cell receptor beta chains from one specimen sequenced in a study of graft-versus-host responses after intestinal transplantation. These receptors have no identified antigens. Only in-frame clones appear in the TCRdb table, and some are missing; sequencing was by immunoSEQ multiplex PCR. The sample shows roughly 69,000 clones, more than 90% of them seen only once. Specimen: unstimulated CD8+ T cells sorted from spleen or lymph node cells, collected before transplant. Source of these receptors: a human donor who was the organ donor for an intestinal transplant.

V is TRBV5-1 and J is TRBJ2-1, with a possible D match to TRBD1 (5 bases). This CDR3 spans 16 amino acids. Deletions cut 0 bases from V and 0 bases from J, with 10 bases between. Germline assignment: CDR1 SGHRS and CDR2 YFSETQ. The CDR3 sequence is CASSLDSGFSYNEQFF. The DNA of the CDR3 is TGCGCCAGCAGCTTGGATTCAGGGTTCTCCTACAATGAGCAGTTCTTC.

The gene calls are TRBV7-8 and TRBJ2-1, with 7 bases identical to TRBD2. CDR3 length: 15 residues. V was clipped by 3 bases and J by 4 bases; unmatched bases: 6. The germline CDR1 and CDR2 sequences are SGHVS and FQNEAQ. Here the CDR3 DNA reads TGTGCCAGCAGCTTCGGGGGAGGGCTTTACAATGAGCAGTTCTTC. It translates to CASSFGGGLYNEQFF.

V gene TRBV5-1 combines with J gene TRBJ1-2; 9 nucleotides agree with TRBD1. The germline V gene has CDR1 SGHRS and CDR2 YFSETQ. J lost 4 bases, V lost 4 bases, and 11 bases had no gene match. The CDR3 is 16 amino acids. The CDR3 region is CASSTEPGQGPYGYTF. CDR3 coding DNA: TGCGCCAGCAGCACCGAGCCGGGACAGGGTCCCTATGGCTACACCTTC.

The chain employs TRBV13 and TRBJ2-7; 8 bases map to TRBD2. CDR1 is PRHDT and CDR2 is FYEKMQ in the germline V gene (reference sequence). V was clipped by 2 bases and J by 7 bases; unmatched bases: 10. This CDR3 contains 15 residues. The CDR3 is CASSLYREGPGEQYF. CDR3 coding DNA: TGTGCCAGCAGCTTATATCGGGAGGGCCCGGGGGAGCAGTACTTC.

This CDR3 reads CASSQDPIGSNSETQYF. The CDR3 region has the DNA TGCGCCAGCAGCCAAGACCCTATCGGGAGCAACTCGGAGACCCAGTACTTC. V gene TRBV4-3 combines with J gene TRBJ2-5, with D tentatively TRBD2 (6 bases). Trimming took 0 bases from V and 5 from J, leaving 19 bases between them. The CDR3 sequence is 17 residues long. From germline, CDR1 is LGHNA and CDR2 YSLEER.

The chain carries TRBV7-9 and TRBJ2-7; 7 bases agree with TRBD1. The germline V gene encodes CDR1 SEHNR and CDR2 FQNEAQ (reference sequence). V lost 3 bases and J lost 5; bases outside the gene matches: 7. The CDR3 consists of 14 residues. The CDR3 DNA is TGTGCCAGCAGCTTGTACAGGGGATCGGACGAGCAGTACTTC. Amino acid sequence: CASSLYRGSDEQYF.

This clone has a handful of counts. V is TRBV2 and J is TRBJ1-4, with TRBD1 identical over 9 bases. The ends lost 3 bases at V and 3 bases at J; junction bases unmatched: 2. CDR1 and CDR2 from the germline V gene are SNHLY and FYNNEI. This CDR3 is 15 amino acids long. The CDR3: CASSEDRGPNEKLFF. CDR3 DNA: TGTGCCAGCAGTGAGGACAGGGGTCCTAATGAAAAACTGTTTTTT.

As to this clone: One end of the junction fails to match germline, which may point to a read error. This rearrangement joins TRBV6-5 to TRBJ2-1; no clear D. The CDR3 sequence is 13 residues long. In germline, CDR1 is MNHEY, CDR2 SVGAGI. CDR3 loop: CAGSYALGNEQFF. In nucleotides, the CDR3 is TGTGCCGGCAGTTACGCCCTCGGGAATGAGCAGTTCTTC.

The chain links TRBV4-2 to TRBJ2-4, with TRBD2 identical over 7 bases. The CDR3 is made up of 21 amino acids. J lost 0 bases, V lost 0 bases, and 17 bases had no gene match. The germline CDR1 and CDR2 sequences are LGHNA and YNFKEQ. CDR3 sequence reads: CASSQDLAEEGLLLAKNIQYF. The CDR3, as DNA: TGTGCCAGCAGCCAAGACCTAGCGGAGGAGGGCCTCTTACTAGCCAAAAACATTCAGTACTTC.

The J gene is TRBJ2-1, the V gene TRBV2, with D perhaps TRBD2 (6 bases). The CDR3 runs to 15 residues. V was clipped by 1 base and J by 8 bases, with 15 bases between them. Per germline, CDR1 SNHLY and CDR2 FYNNEI. CDR3 nucleotides: TGTGCCAGCAGTGAAGGGGGGGAGGTCCAAGATGAGCAGTTCTTC. Encoded protein: CASSEGGEVQDEQFF.

The CDR3 spells CASSLFLRTSGKSDTQYF. CDR3 nucleotide sequence: TGTGCCAGCAGTTTATTTCTCCGGACTAGCGGGAAGTCAGATACGCAGTATTTT. The V gene is TRBV28, the J gene TRBJ2-3, with 12 positions matching TRBD2. The CDR3 sequence is 18 residues long. The germline CDR1 and CDR2 sequences are MDHEN and SYDVKM. Germline trimming cut 1 base from V and 4 bases from J; bases unmatched to any gene: 9.

This clone was picked up a small number of times. This chain connects TRBV6-5 to TRBJ2-7, with D perhaps TRBD1 (5 bases). V was trimmed by 6 bases and J by 5 bases, leaving 20 bases between them. The CDR3 spans 15 residues. Per germline, CDR1 MNHEY and CDR2 SVGAGI. The DNA for the CDR3 is TGTGCCAGCAGCCGCGCATGGGGCAAGGTTGACGAGCAGTACTTC. Its translation: CASSRAWGKVDEQYF.

The chain employs TRBV28 and TRBJ1-5, with D hard to call. Trimming removed 3 bases from V and 5 bases from J, with 17 bases in between. The V gene's germline CDR1 is MDHEN and CDR2 SYDVKM. The length of the CDR3 is 16 residues. CDR3 region: CASSFSVGRGDQPQHF. CDR3 DNA sequence: TGTGCCAGCAGTTTCTCGGTTGGGCGCGGGGATCAGCCCCAGCATTTT.

This chain joins TRBV13 and TRBJ2-5, with TRBD2 identical over 9 bases. Germline CDR1 reads PRHDT; CDR2 reads FYEKMQ (reference sequence). The CDR3 sequence is 16 residues long. V trimming: 3 bases; J trimming: 5 bases; junction bases outside the gene matches: 10. The CDR3 DNA reads TGTGCCAGCAGCTTCAAGTCAAGCGGGAGGCTTGAGACCCAGTACTTC. It specifies CASSFKSSGRLETQYF.

V is TRBV11-1 and J is TRBJ2-7; possible D gene TRBD2, 5 bases. The CDR3 sequence is 12 residues long. From germline, CDR1 is SGHAT and CDR2 FQDESV (reference sequence). The V and J ends lost 6 bases and 0 bases respectively, with 6 bases between them. DNA for the CDR3: TGTGCCAGCAGGGGGAGCTCCTACGAGCAGTACTTC. Translated, it gives CASRGSSYEQYF.

This chain connects TRBV7-2 to TRBJ2-1; D gene unclear. Trimming cost V 5 bases and J 7 bases, with 18 bases left between them. The CDR3 runs to 15 residues. Germline assignment: CDR1 SGHTA and CDR2 FQGNSA. The CDR3 protein is CASSNPPQPGNEQFF. In DNA form, the CDR3 reads TGTGCCAGCAGCAACCCCCCCCAGCCCGGGAATGAGCAGTTCTTC.

A single count supports this clone. The chain couples TRBV28 to TRBJ1-1; D unclear. The germline CDR1 and CDR2 sequences are MDHEN and SYDVKM. The V gene lost 4 bases and the J gene lost 0 bases, with 6 bases spanning the gap. This CDR3 comprises 13 residues. CDR3 in amino acids: CASSYSVNTEAFF. CDR3 coding DNA: TGTGCCAGCAGTTACAGTGTGAACACTGAAGCTTTCTTT.

The chain carries TRBV27 and TRBJ2-7; 9 nucleotides match TRBD2. This CDR3 spans 15 amino acids. V was clipped by 5 bases and J by 7 bases; unmatched bases: 12. Germline assignment: CDR1 MNHEY and CDR2 SMNVEV (reference sequence). CDR3 protein: CASSVLAGPRVEQYF. The CDR3 nucleotides read TGTGCCAGCAGTGTACTAGCGGGTCCGCGAGTTGAGCAGTACTTC.

This chain links TRBV9 with TRBJ2-2; D remains ambiguous. CDR3 length: 12 residues. With 0 bases removed from V and 7 bases from J, the gap between germline ends came to 4 bases. The germline CDR1 and CDR2 sequences are SGDLS and YYNGEE. The CDR3 DNA follows: TGTGCCAGCAGCGTAGTTATCGGGGAGCTGTTTTTT. The encoded protein is CASSVVIGELFF. The variable domain in full, completed from reference TRBV9 and TRBJ2-2, reads DSGVTQTPKHLITATGQRVTLRCSPRSGDLSVYWYQQSLDQGLQFLIQYYNGEERAKGNILERFSAQQFPDLHSELNLSSLELGDSALYFCASSVVIGELFFGEGSRLTVL.

The chain carries TRBV13 and TRBJ2-7, with D perhaps matching TRBD1 (5 bases). Trimming stripped 5 bases from V and 3 bases from J, with 11 bases between. CDR1 and CDR2 (germline): PRHDT, FYEKMQ (reference sequence). The CDR3 covers 13 residues. This CDR3 reads CASSQGIGYEQYF. CDR3 sequence (DNA): TGTGCCAGCAGCCAGGGTATCGGCTACGAGCAGTACTTC.

V usage is TRBV29-1 and J usage is TRBJ2-1, with 11 bases that match TRBD2. Losses at the gene ends were 6 bases for V and 6 bases for J; bases not matched to a gene: 7. Per the germline V gene, CDR1 is SQVTM and CDR2 is ANQGSEA. This CDR3 is 14 amino acids long. The CDR3 protein is CSVVLAGVVNEQFF. In DNA form, the CDR3 reads TGCAGCGTCGTACTAGCGGGAGTGGTCAATGAGCAGTTCTTC.

The V and J genes are TRBV19 and TRBJ2-2, with 8 bases identical to TRBD1. Germline V gene lookup returns CDR1 LNHDA and CDR2 SQIVND (reference sequence). The V and J ends lost 3 bases and 6 bases, in that order; junction bases with no gene match: 6. The CDR3 is 15 residues long. This CDR3 is CASSILQGAAGELFF. The CDR3, as DNA: TGTGCCAGTAGTATCCTCCAGGGGGCGGCCGGGGAGCTGTTTTTT.